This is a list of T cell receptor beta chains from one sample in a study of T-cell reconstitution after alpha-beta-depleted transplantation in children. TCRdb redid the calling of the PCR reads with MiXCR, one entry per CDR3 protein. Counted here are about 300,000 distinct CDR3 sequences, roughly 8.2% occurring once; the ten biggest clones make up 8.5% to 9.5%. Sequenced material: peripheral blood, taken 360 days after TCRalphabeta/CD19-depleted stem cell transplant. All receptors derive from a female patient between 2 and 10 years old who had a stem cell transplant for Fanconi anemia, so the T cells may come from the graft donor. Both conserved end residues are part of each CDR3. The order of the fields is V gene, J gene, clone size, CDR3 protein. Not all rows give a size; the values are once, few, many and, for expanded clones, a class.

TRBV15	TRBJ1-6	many	CATSPGGRDNSPLHF
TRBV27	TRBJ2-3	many	CASRTSGHTDTQYF
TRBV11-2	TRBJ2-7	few	CASSLGPGQTYYEQYF
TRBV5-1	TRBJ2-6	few	CASSFGTGVQRSSGANVLTF
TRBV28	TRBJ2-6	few	CASSSGAAGFGANVLTF
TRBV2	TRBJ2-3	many	CASSESGSKVPWGADTQYF
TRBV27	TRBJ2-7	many	CASGVIGQGLSYEQYF
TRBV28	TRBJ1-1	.	CASRWGTANTEAFF
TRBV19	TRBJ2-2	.	CASSILAGEAGELFF
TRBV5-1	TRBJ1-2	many	CASSSEEGLYGYTF
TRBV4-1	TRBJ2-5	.	CASSQDRGVAGAKETQYF
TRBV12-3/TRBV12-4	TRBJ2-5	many	CASSFYSQETQYF
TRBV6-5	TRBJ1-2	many	CASSYSRDREYLTGGYTF
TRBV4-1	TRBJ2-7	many	CASSQEGIGPYSYEQYF
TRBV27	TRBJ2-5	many	CASSFGVAGAQETQYF
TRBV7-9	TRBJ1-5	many	CASSPWARGIQNQPQHF
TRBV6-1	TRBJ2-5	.	CASSEGGDWETQYF
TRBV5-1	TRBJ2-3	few	CATVPGGKSTDTQYF
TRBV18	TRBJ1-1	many	CASSLVGLNTEAFF
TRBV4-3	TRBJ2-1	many	CASSQDHRGEDGEQFF
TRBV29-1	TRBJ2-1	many	CSVLPAYNEQFF
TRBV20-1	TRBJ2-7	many	CSATQTVTSYEQYF
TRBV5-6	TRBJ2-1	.	CASSLVGTGPPYNEQFF
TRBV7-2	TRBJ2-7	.	CASSLEAGGRVDEQYF
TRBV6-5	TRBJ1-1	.	CASSYHSGAPEAFF
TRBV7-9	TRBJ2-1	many	CASSPTSGGLLRNEQFF
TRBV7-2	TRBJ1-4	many	CASSLTGGEEKLFF
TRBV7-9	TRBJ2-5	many	CASSLDAGGMETQYF
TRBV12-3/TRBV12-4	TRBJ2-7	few	CASSFNSGRSPQYF
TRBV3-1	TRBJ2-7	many	CASRGLAGAHEQYF
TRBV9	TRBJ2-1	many	CASSAPRENEQFF
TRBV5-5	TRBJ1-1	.	CASSLWTGNTEAFF
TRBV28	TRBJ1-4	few	CASSATENNEKLFF
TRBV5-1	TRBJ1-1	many	CASSRGARQLKLETEAFF
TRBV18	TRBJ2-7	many	CASSPTGAYEQYF
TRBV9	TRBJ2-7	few	CASSVGNGMNEQYF
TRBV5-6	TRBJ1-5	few	CASSLLGTGDQPQHF